Presented here are 6 T cell receptor beta chains from one specimen sequenced in a study of cytomegalovirus exposure and HLA in healthy donors. Method: immunoSEQ multiplex PCR; TCRdb's copy keeps in-frame clones and lacks some. The top ten clones hold 8.7% of a sample with 120,000 to 150,000 clones, around 84% of them seen once. Sequenced: PBMCs. The origin of the receptors is a young man in good health and CMV-seropositive.

This chain links TRBV29-1 with TRBJ2-1, with D possibly matching TRBD1 (6 bases). V was shortened by 4 bases and J by 7 bases, with 26 bases between the two germline ends. The CDR3 spans 17 residues. Germline CDR1 is SQVTM and CDR2 is ANQGSEA. The CDR3 nucleotides read TGCAGCGTTGGGGGGCAAATAAGAGCGGCCCAAAGGAATGAGCAGTTCTTC. It translates to CSVGGQIRAAQRNEQFF.

The chain joins TRBV5-1 to TRBJ1-1, with 8 bases aligning to TRBD1. The CDR3 loop spans 15 amino acids. The V gene's germline CDR1 is SGHRS and CDR2 YFSETQ. V trimming: 2 bases; J trimming: 4 bases; junction bases outside the gene matches: 7. The CDR3 nucleotides are TGCGCCAGCAGCTTTCGGACAGGGTTGATCACTGAAGCTTTCTTT. This translates into CASSFRTGLITEAFF.

The gene calls are TRBV2 and TRBJ1-1, with a weak D call TRBD1 (5 bases). The CDR3 extends over 14 amino acids. CDR1 is SNHLY, CDR2 FYNNEI, per germline. Trimming took 6 bases from V and 5 from J, leaving 16 bases between them. The CDR3 sequence: CASSLGGGLTEAFF. The CDR3 nucleotides read TGTGCCAGCAGCTTGGGGGGGGGTTTGACTGAAGCTTTCTTT. Full variable domain (outside the CDR3, taken from reference TRBV2 and TRBJ1-1): EPEVTQTPSHQVTQMGQEVILRCVPISNHLYFYWYRQILGQKVEFLVSFYNNEISEKSEIFDDQFSVERPDGSNFTLKIRSTKLEDSAMYFCASSLGGGLTEAFFGQGTRLTVV.

This sequence joins TRBV19 and TRBJ1-2; TRBD1 aligns across 7 bases. The ends lost 4 bases at V and 4 bases at J; junction bases unmatched: 6. This CDR3 contains 14 residues. CDR1 and CDR2 from the germline V gene are LNHDA and SQIVND (reference sequence). The DNA of the CDR3 is TGTGCCAGTAGTAGGCGACAGGGCCCCTATGGCTACACCTTC. This gives the protein CASSRRQGPYGYTF.

This sequence joins TRBV27 and TRBJ2-1; 9 bases line up with TRBD1. CDR1 is MNHEY, CDR2 SMNVEV, per germline (reference sequence). After removal of 6 bases from V and 2 bases from J, the junction contained 5 bases not matched to a gene. The CDR3 consists of 15 residues. The DNA of the CDR3 is TGTGCCAGCAGGGCCGGGACAGGGACCTACAATGAGCAGTTCTTC. Translated, it gives CASRAGTGTYNEQFF.

The chain links TRBV10-3 to TRBJ2-3; 11 bases match TRBD2. The CDR3 contains 15 residues. After removal of 8 bases from V and 6 bases from J, the junction contained 10 bases not matched to a gene. Germline V gene lookup returns CDR1 ENHRY and CDR2 SYGVKD. This CDR3 reads CAIGGLAGGGDTQYF. CDR3 in DNA: TGTGCCATCGGGGGGCTAGCGGGAGGAGGGGATACGCAGTATTTT.